Listed below are T cell receptor beta chains from one sample, sequenced in a study of T cell repertoires in cytomegalovirus infection. These receptors have no identified antigens. Using its own MiXCR run on the reads, TCRdb lists one record per CDR3 protein. The data show 250,000 to 400,000 distinct CDR3 sequences, roughly 25% seen once. The sequencing used cultured PBMCs, collected from culture after CMV antigen stimulation. All receptors come from a human donor in good health (CMV status not recorded). Some clones in this sample may be carry-over from other donors' samples. Each CDR3 is given with its conserved first and last residue. A D gene is named only where the DNA matches it firmly. The listing skips clone size in some rows; elsewhere it reads once, few, many or a size class.

clone_size	v_call	j_call	d_call	cdr3_aa	cdr3_nt
NA	TRBV11-2	TRBJ1-2	NA	CASSLDPRPSTGRYGYTF	TGTGCCAGCAGCTTAGATCCCAGGCCAAGTACGGGACGCTATGGCTACACCTTC
NA	TRBV20-1	TRBJ2-3	NA	CSAREVATDTQYF	TGCAGTGCTAGAGAGGTTGCGACAGATACGCAGTATTTT
many	TRBV10-1	TRBJ2-1	TRBD2	CASSESAAGGPLYEQFF	TGCGCCAGCAGTGAGTCGGCGGCGGGAGGGCCCTTATATGAGCAGTTCTTC
few	TRBV5-1	TRBJ2-5	NA	CASSFTPTSRGETQYF	TGCGCCAGCAGCTTCACGCCGACTAGTAGAGGCGAGACCCAGTACTTC
few	TRBV6-6	TRBJ2-3	NA	CAISPTPDTQYF	TGTGCCATCTCCCCGACGCCAGATACGCAGTATTTT
few	TRBV7-3	TRBJ2-3	NA	CASSLRRVRKFTQYF	TGTGCCAGCAGCTTACGGCGGGTCCGAAAATTTACGCAGTATTTT
few	TRBV6-5	TRBJ2-2	NA	CASSYRRDLGGELFF	TGTGCCAGCAGTTACCGCAGGGATTTAGGCGGGGAGCTGTTTTTT
many	TRBV7-2	TRBJ2-2	NA	CASSLGLYTGELFF	TGTGCCAGCAGCTTGGGACTTTACACCGGGGAGCTGTTTTTT
NA	TRBV10-3	TRBJ2-5	TRBD2	CAISEAPGLAGGETQYF	TGTGCCATCAGTGAGGCCCCGGGACTAGCGGGAGGAGAGACCCAGTACTTC
NA	TRBV7-2	TRBJ2-7	NA	CASSLRQRALGGEQYF	TGTGCCAGCAGCTTAAGACAGCGGGCGCTAGGGGGGGAGCAGTACTTC
few	TRBV28	TRBJ1-3	TRBD1	CASSLLDRGRENTIYF	TGTGCCAGCAGTTTACTGGACAGGGGGCGAGAAAACACCATATATTTT
few	TRBV27	TRBJ2-7	TRBD1	CASSFAGTGGKQYF	TGTGCCAGCAGTTTCGCGGGGACAGGGGGTAAGCAGTACTTC
few	TRBV20-1	TRBJ2-1	NA	CSAFRTGSGSNEQFF	TGCAGTGCTTTCCGGACGGGGTCGGGTTCCAATGAGCAGTTCTTC
NA	TRBV12-3/TRBV12-4	TRBJ1-3	TRBD1	CASILTGAGNTIYF	TGTGCCAGCATCCTGACAGGGGCCGGAAACACCATATATTTT
many	TRBV7-2	TRBJ1-5	TRBD1	CASSFDRAQGKPQHF	TGTGCCAGCAGCTTTGACAGGGCCCAAGGGAAGCCCCAGCATTTT
NA	TRBV5-1	TRBJ2-3	TRBD2	CASSLTSGSSADTQYF	TGCGCCAGCAGCTTAACTAGCGGGAGCTCGGCAGATACGCAGTATTTT
NA	TRBV5-1	TRBJ2-6	NA	CASRVNSGANVLTF	TGCGCCAGCAGAGTCAACTCTGGGGCCAACGTCCTGACTTTC
NA	TRBV7-9	TRBJ2-7	NA	CASSLQGLYEQYF	TGTGCCAGCAGCTTACAGGGCTTATACGAGCAGTACTTC
NA	TRBV19	TRBJ1-3	TRBD1	CASKDWSAGGFGNTIYF	TGTGCCAGTAAAGACTGGAGCGCAGGGGGCTTCGGAAACACCATATATTTT
NA	TRBV20-1	TRBJ2-6	NA	CSARDRNTGANVLTF	TGCAGTGCTAGAGATCGAAACACTGGGGCCAACGTCCTGACTTTC
few	TRBV24-1	TRBJ2-5	NA	CATSDSGPSALETQYF	TGTGCCACCAGTGATTCGGGTCCGAGTGCTCTAGAGACCCAGTACTTC
NA	TRBV19	TRBJ1-1	NA	CASSILLGVQAFF	TGTGCCAGTAGTATCTTGCTCGGAGTTCAAGCTTTCTTT
NA	TRBV6-1	TRBJ1-5	NA	CASSWAGGQPQHF	TGTGCCAGCAGTTGGGCAGGCGGGCAGCCCCAGCATTTT
few	TRBV19	TRBJ2-1	NA	CASSQRDEQFF	TGTGCCAGTAGTCAGCGGGATGAGCAGTTCTTC
NA	TRBV20-1	TRBJ2-1	NA	CSARPNNEQFF	TGCAGTGCTAGACCGAACAATGAGCAGTTCTTC
medium-sized	TRBV7-2	TRBJ2-1	NA	CASSPAAGSYNEQFF	TGTGCCAGCAGCCCCGCAGCGGGTTCGTACAATGAGCAGTTCTTC